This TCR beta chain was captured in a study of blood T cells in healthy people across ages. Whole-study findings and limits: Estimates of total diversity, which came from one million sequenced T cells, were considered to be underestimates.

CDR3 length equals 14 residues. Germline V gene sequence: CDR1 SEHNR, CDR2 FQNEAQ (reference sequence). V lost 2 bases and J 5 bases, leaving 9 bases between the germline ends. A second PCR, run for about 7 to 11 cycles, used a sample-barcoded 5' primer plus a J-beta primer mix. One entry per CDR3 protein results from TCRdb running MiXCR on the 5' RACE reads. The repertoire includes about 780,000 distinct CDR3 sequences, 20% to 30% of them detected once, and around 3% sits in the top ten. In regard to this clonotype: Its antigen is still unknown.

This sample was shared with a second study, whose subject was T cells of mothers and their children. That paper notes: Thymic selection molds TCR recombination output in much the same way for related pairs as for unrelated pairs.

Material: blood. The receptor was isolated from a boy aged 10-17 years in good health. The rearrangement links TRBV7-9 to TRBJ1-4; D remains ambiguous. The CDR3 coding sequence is TGTGCCAGCAGCTTAATCGGGGTCAATGAAAAACTGTTTTTT. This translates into CASSLIGVNEKLFF.